Presented here are 14 T cell receptor beta chains from one specimen sequenced in a study of cytomegalovirus exposure and HLA in healthy donors. The PCR contained 60 Vbeta and 13 Jbeta primers. This table comes from immunoSEQ multiplex PCR, and its TCRdb copy is limited to in-frame clones, with some not included. The sample has about 120,000 clones, roughly 76% seen once. Sequencing was carried out using PBMCs. These receptor sequences come from a woman in her thirties or forties in good health and CMV-seropositive.

The genes are TRBV4-2 and TRBJ2-3, with no clear D. CDR1 and CDR2 (germline): LGHNA, YNFKEQ. The CDR3 runs 14 residues. Trimming took off 0 bases at V and 3 bases at J, with 7 bases between the two ends. CDR3 amino acids: CASSQDSLTDTQYF. The CDR3 DNA follows: TGTGCCAGCAGCCAAGATTCTCTTACAGATACGCAGTATTTT.

This clone was picked up one time. V gene TRBV9 combines with J gene TRBJ2-1, with TRBD2 identical over 10 bases. J was trimmed by 6 bases and V by 1 base; bases with no gene match: 1. CDR1 SGDLS and CDR2 YYNGEE come from the germline V gene. The CDR3 loop spans 14 amino acids. CDR3 in DNA: TGTGCCAGCAGCGTAAGCGGGGGGGGCAATGAGCAGTTCTTC. Protein product: CASSVSGGGNEQFF.

CDR3 protein: CASSLDSGKRVGAFF. The CDR3 coding sequence is TGTGCCAGCAGCTTAGATTCGGGGAAAAGGGTTGGGGCTTTCTTT. The chain carries TRBV7-8 and TRBJ1-1; D unresolved. V gave up 1 base and J gave up 11 bases, with 20 bases separating them. This CDR3 spans 15 amino acids. Germline V CDR1 and CDR2: SGHVS, FQNEAQ.

On this clone itself: Other DNA sequences in this sample translate to the same CDR3. The chain joins TRBV5-1 to TRBJ2-3; no definite D call. Germline V gene sequence: CDR1 SGHRS, CDR2 YFSETQ. Trimming took off 0 bases at V and 0 bases at J, with 8 bases between the two ends. This CDR3 contains 15 residues. CDR3 DNA sequence: TGCGCCAGCAGCTTGGCCGGTGCTAGCACAGATACGCAGTATTTT. Translation: CASSLAGASTDTQYF.

The chain has TRBV7-2 and TRBJ1-2; D not resolved. CDR3 length: 12 residues. V was trimmed by 5 bases and J by 6 bases, leaving 10 bases between them. CDR1 and CDR2 from the germline V gene are SGHTA and FQGNSA. CDR3 amino acids: CASSQTRHGYTF. CDR3 DNA sequence: TGTGCCAGCAGCCAGACAAGACATGGCTACACCTTC. Full variable domain (missing parts from reference TRBV7-2 and TRBJ1-2): GAGVSQSPSNKVTEKGKDVELRCDPISGHTALYWYRQSLGQGLEFLIYFQGNSAPDKSGLPSDRFSAERTGGSVSTLTIQRTQQEDSAVYLCASSQTRHGYTFGSGTRLTVV.

This chain connects TRBV28 to TRBJ2-5, with 10 nucleotides matching TRBD2. The V and J ends lost 2 bases and 5 bases, in that order; junction bases with no gene match: 5. CDR3 length: 15 amino acids. Germline assignment: CDR1 MDHEN and CDR2 SYDVKM. The CDR3 loop reads CASSLSGGGWETQYF. The CDR3 coding sequence is TGTGCCAGCAGTTTAAGCGGGGGGGGCTGGGAGACCCAGTACTTC.

This clone was seen a single time. The rearrangement uses TRBV5-4 and TRBJ2-3; tentative D call: TRBD1 (6 bases). This CDR3 is built from 14 residues. With 2 bases removed from V and 6 bases from J, the gap between germline ends came to 13 bases. Germline V lookup: CDR1 SGHNT, CDR2 YYREEE (reference sequence). DNA for the CDR3: TGTGCCAGCAGCTTAACAGGGTACCGGGATACGCAGTATTTT. Amino acid sequence: CASSLTGYRDTQYF.

The rearrangement uses TRBV10-3 and TRBJ1-1, with unresolved D. Germline-derived CDR1 and CDR2 are ENHRY and SYGVKD. This CDR3 has 13 residues. V was cut by 8 bases and J by 1 base, with 11 bases left in between. CDR3 sequence reads: CAIVQARNTEAFF. In DNA form, the CDR3 reads TGTGCCATCGTTCAGGCCCGGAACACTGAAGCTTTCTTT.

The rearrangement joins TRBV27 to TRBJ2-2; 11 bases map to TRBD2. Germline trimming cut 7 bases from V and 3 bases from J; bases unmatched to any gene: 7. CDR3 length: 16 amino acids. Germline-derived CDR1 and CDR2 are MNHEY and SMNVEV (reference sequence). The CDR3 DNA is TGTGCCAGCACCACCTTGGGACTAGCGGACACCGGGGAGCTGTTTTTT. Translated, it gives CASTTLGLADTGELFF.

The V and J genes are TRBV29-1 and TRBJ2-3, with TRBD1 as a possible D gene (5 bases). Germline CDR1 and CDR2: SQVTM and ANQGSEA. Trimming took 3 bases from V and 5 from J, leaving 12 bases between them. CDR3 length: 13 residues. The CDR3 sequence: CSVDQGSQDTQYF. CDR3 DNA sequence: TGCAGCGTTGATCAGGGCAGTCAAGATACGCAGTATTTT.

This chain links TRBV5-1 with TRBJ2-7, with D hard to call. Trimming stripped 0 bases from V and 3 bases from J, with 10 bases between. Germline-derived CDR1 and CDR2 are SGHRS and YFSETQ. The CDR3 has 14 residues. The CDR3 nucleotides are TGCGCCAGCAGCTTGGAACAGCCACTCTACGAGCAGTACTTC. Residues: CASSLEQPLYEQYF.

Comment on this clone: Other DNA sequences within the sample encode an identical CDR3. J is TRBJ2-3 and V is TRBV7-9; no firm D call. The CDR3 extends over 12 amino acids. Germline V gives CDR1 SEHNR, CDR2 FQNEAQ (reference sequence). With 2 bases removed from V and 5 bases from J, the gap between germline ends came to 5 bases. The CDR3 nucleotides read TGTGCCAGCAGCTTAAGGAGAGATACGCAGTATTTT. It yields the protein CASSLRRDTQYF.

The chain combines TRBV5-1 with TRBJ2-3, with 8 nucleotides matching TRBD2. This CDR3 spans 17 amino acids. The junction had 14 bases not matched to a gene; V was cut back by 4 bases and J by 4 bases. Looked up from germline, CDR1 is SGHRS and CDR2 is YFSETQ. The CDR3 sequence is CASSPRLGGGRSDTQYF. CDR3 nucleotides: TGCGCCAGCAGCCCGCGGTTGGGCGGGGGGCGATCAGATACGCAGTATTTT.

J is TRBJ1-1 and V is TRBV6-5; D is perhaps TRBD1 (5 bases). This CDR3 contains 14 residues. Trimming removed 5 bases from V and 3 bases from J, with 13 bases in between. In germline, CDR1 is MNHEY, CDR2 SVGAGI. The CDR3: CASSPGWMYTEAFF. The CDR3 nucleotides are TGTGCCAGCAGTCCAGGGTGGATGTACACTGAAGCTTTCTTT.